A single sample is the source of the 3 T cell receptor beta chains below, sequenced in a study of cytomegalovirus exposure and HLA in healthy donors. 60 Vbeta and 13 Jbeta primers were used in PCR. Data came from immunoSEQ multiplex PCR; TCRdb stores just in-frame clones and leaves some out. The sample records under 70,000 clones, roughly 70% being singletons. Sequenced material: PBMCs. These receptors were collected from a man aged 35 to 55 in good health and CMV-seropositive.

The chain joins TRBV10-3 to TRBJ1-5; TRBD1 matches 7 bases. The CDR3 is 14 amino acids. Germline values: CDR1 ENHRY, CDR2 SYGVKD. Trimming took 3 bases from V and 9 from J; bases not matched to a gene: 8. This CDR3 is CAISEGGGVTPQHF. The CDR3 coding sequence is TGTGCCATCAGTGAAGGGGGCGGCGTGACGCCCCAGCATTTT.

The chain carries TRBV29-1 and TRBJ1-1; 7 nucleotides align to TRBD1. CDR3 length: 15 residues. V dropped 6 bases and J dropped 0; count of bases not matched to a gene: 10. CDR1 is SQVTM and CDR2 is ANQGSEA in the germline V gene. CDR3 in amino acids: CSVSETGSMNTEAFF. The CDR3 DNA follows: TGCAGCGTATCCGAGACAGGGAGCATGAACACTGAAGCTTTCTTT.

The chain combines TRBV5-1 with TRBJ2-5, with D perhaps TRBD2 (6 bases). Germline V gene lookup returns CDR1 SGHRS and CDR2 YFSETQ. The length of the CDR3 is 14 residues. Trimming pared 3 bases from V and 2 bases from J, leaving 11 bases between. CDR3 DNA: TGCGCCAGCAGCTGGCGGGGTCCTCAAGAGACCCAGTACTTC. Its translation is CASSWRGPQETQYF.